This T cell receptor beta chain was documented in a study of Graves' ophthalmopathy and Graves' hyperthyroidism. Study findings and constraints: In blood appeared most of the expanded thyroid clonotypes whose frequency exceeded 0.001.

Germline CDR1 reads SGHRS; CDR2 reads YFSETQ. V was clipped by 2 bases and J by 4 bases, with 15 bases between them. The CDR3 runs 15 residues. This clonotype was picked up a small number of times. What it binds is not known. Amplification targeted the TCR beta CDR3 regions, with RNA transcripts as the source material. HTBI-primed RT-PCR formed the first round, and a multiplex PCR formed the second. TCRdb re-derived calls from the multiplex PCR reads in MiXCR, one entry per CDR3 protein. There are a few hundred thousand distinct CDR3 sequences in the sample; over 15% occur only once, and roughly 7% lies in the top ten. Patients were left out if they had other autoimmune diseases, uncontrolled infections, pregnancy or lactation. It was on clinical symptoms, serum thyroxine, TRAb, thyroid ultrasound and orbital computed tomography that diagnosis relied.

The V call is TRBV5-1, the J call TRBJ1-1, with D unresolved. Sequencing input: peripheral blood. The sequence was collected from a woman aged 18-29 years with stable Graves' hyperthyroidism. CDR3 sequence reads: CASSLRPPMGTEAFF. Here the CDR3 DNA reads TGCGCCAGCAGCTTACGACCCCCGATGGGCACTGAAGCTTTCTTT.